The source of this T cell receptor (beta chain) is a study of identifying expanded T cells in peripheral blood. Findings and caveats of the study: Differentially abundant clones: roughly 1.2 between replicates, 16.4 at approximately two weeks, around 20 at four. Clone count variance between approximately two-week samples rose with total template count.

The germline V gene encodes CDR1 GTSNPN and CDR2 SVGIG (reference sequence). The CDR3 is 13 amino acids. V dropped 0 bases and J dropped 5 bases, with 9 bases sitting between them. As regards this clone: Its antigen is not known.

Only in-frame clones appear in the TCRdb table, and some are missing; sequencing was by immunoSEQ multiplex PCR. The repertoire consists of tens of thousands of clones, with around 83% occurring once and the leading ten covering roughly 4.4%. Healthy donors had no documented immune events, such as infections, while sampled. The V and J genes are TRBV30 and TRBJ2-3; D unclear. The clonotype originates from a person aged 18 to 69 in good health. Material for sequencing was blood. CDR3 sequence (DNA): TGTGCCTGGAGTGTACGAGAAGGAGATACGCAGTATTTT. Amino acid sequence: CAWSVREGDTQYF.